Included here is one T cell receptor beta chain sequence, with context. The sample holds a few counts of this clonotype. Which antigen it targets is not known. No base-level quality is on record; no much larger clone is a single base apart. The cysteine opens and the phenylalanine closes a CDR3 of 14 amino acids. Only CDR3 DNA remains: 42 bases, in frame from the first base. The germline V gene (reference sequence) provides CDR1 DFQATT and CDR2 SNEGSKA. V is reduced by 3 bases and J by 0 bases, leaving a spacing of 9 bases between them. This record belongs to a study of T-cell memory formation after mild COVID-19 (dated by TCRdb to the early 2020s). For the study in its entirety: Most TCR sequence clusters were specific to one of the two donors. Longitudinal TCRalpha and TCRbeta repertoire sequencing tracked T-cell clones expanding and contracting after mild COVID-19 in a couple of donors. Two young, previously healthy adult volunteers made up the cohort, one male and one female.

What the research found in general, with its limitations: Some responding clones were found in pre-infection memory, which suggests that pre-existing cross-reactive memory T cells took part in the SARS-CoV-2 response. SARS-CoV-2 specificity of the second-wave clones peaking on day 37 was not confirmed. Balanced CD4/CD8 phenotypes were observed for clones contracting from day 15 to 85, whereas a bias towards CD4+ was observed for a second wave of clones expanding from day 15 to 37. Only a couple of mild cases were covered by the study, and larger cohorts that include severe cases with pre-infection samples were considered necessary. Contracting CD4+ clones appeared mostly in the CM and EM memory subsets, whereas CD8+ clones were enriched in EMRA.

These reads were obtained on an Illumina NovaSeq 6000. TCRalpha and TCRbeta cDNA libraries were constructed by 5'RACE with constant-segment primers, with sample barcodes and unique molecular identifiers being introduced. Trizol reagent was used to extract RNA from every sample. The libraries were amplified in two PCR steps, and the second step added a second sample barcode and Illumina TruSeq adapters. Sequencing of the libraries was done on an Illumina NovaSeq, producing 2 x 150 bp paired-end reads. Turning to the authors' computational methods: Reads were demultiplexed and collapsed into UMI-guided consensus sequences with migec v1.2.7. Using mixcr v2.1.11, the UMI consensuses were aligned to TRA and TRB V and J templates and assembled into clonotypes. A clonotype was counted as expanded or contracted only when both edgeR and NoisET called the clonotype significant, with the noise models trained on biological replicates. For edgeR calls, the thresholds were a false discovery rate-adjusted p below 0.01 and a log2 fold-change of 1. PCA with hierarchical clustering of max-normalized trajectories of the 1000 most abundant clonotypes was used as exploratory dynamics analysis. The CD4 or CD8 phenotype of responding clones was assigned using the separately sequenced CD4+ and CD8+ repertoires. TCRdb applied fastp at Q25 and MiXCR to the public reads, then kept only in-frame beta chains. Rows matching on CDR3 protein sequence are summarized as one entry with the most common DNA and genes. These V and J calls originate from TCRdb's pipeline instead of the authors' own analysis. This sample gives 450,000 to 650,000 distinct CDR3 sequences in total; about a sixth of them show up just once. The top ten clones comprise more than 10% of the sample.

Ficoll-Paque density gradient centrifugation was the method used to isolate PBMCs. The rearranged chain carries TRBV20-1 and TRBJ1-3; the D segment could be TRBD1, given 6 matching bases. Input material: PBMCs or a T cell subset sorted from them (not recorded which). This sequence was found in an adult woman who had mild COVID-19 (a few samples of this study predate the infection). The sample titles of this study are shuffled in the database, so cell type and time point are left out; the donor was told from shared clones. The nucleotide sequence is TGCAGTGCTAGGGACAGAAACTCTGGAAACACCATATATTTT. Its protein product is CSARDRNSGNTIYF.